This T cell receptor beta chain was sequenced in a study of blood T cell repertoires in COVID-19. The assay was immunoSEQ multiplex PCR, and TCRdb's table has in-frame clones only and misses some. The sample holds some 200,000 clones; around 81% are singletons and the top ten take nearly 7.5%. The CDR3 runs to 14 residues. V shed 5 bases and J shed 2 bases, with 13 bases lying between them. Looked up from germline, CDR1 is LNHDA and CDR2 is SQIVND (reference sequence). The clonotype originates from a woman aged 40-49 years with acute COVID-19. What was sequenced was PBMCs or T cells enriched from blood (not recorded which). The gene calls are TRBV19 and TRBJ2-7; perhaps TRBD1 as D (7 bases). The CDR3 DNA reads TGTGCCAGTAGTCCGCGGGACAGCGCCTACGAGCAGTACTTC. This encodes CASSPRDSAYEQYF.